The 20 T cell receptor beta chains given below trace back to one sample, sequenced in a study of tumor-infiltrating lymphocytes in primary liver carcinoma (TCRdb year 2017). Sequencer: Illumina HiSeq 2500. A constant-region primer and ProtoScript II reverse transcriptase were used to reverse-transcribe TCRbeta-specific cDNA from roughly 480 ng total RNA. TCRbeta libraries were built with three nested multiplex PCR rounds, a slightly modified ARM-PCR procedure. The first two PCR rounds used multiplex TRBV1-TRBV30 forward primers with a Cbeta reverse primer, each for approximately 11 cycles. Through fastp at Q25 and MiXCR, TCRdb rebuilt clones from the public reads, retaining in-frame beta chains. Each record represents a unique CDR3 protein, reported with the most common genes and DNA among its rows. This sample is represented by around 330,000 distinct CDR3 sequences; approximately 60% of them were singletons. The ten top clones hold 9% to 10% of the sample.

TRIzol reagent was used to extract blood RNA from unsorted whole blood, while the DNeasy Blood & Tissue kit provided the germline DNA. The specimen sequenced was peripheral blood. The receptors here all came from a man aged 40-49 years with primary liver carcinoma and hepatitis B virus infection.

This clonotype was picked up one time. At one boundary the junction diverges from the germline segment, which might be a read error. V and J are TRBV30 and TRBJ2-3; 8 bases are shared with TRBD2. Germline values: CDR1 GTSNPN, CDR2 SVGIG (reference sequence). The CDR3 is 13 residues long. The CDR3 reads CAWTKRERDTRYF. CDR3 bases: TGTGCTTGGACCAAGCGGGAGAGAGATACGCGGTATTTT. Variable domain in full (rest from reference TRBV30 and TRBJ2-3): SQTIHQWPATLVQPVGSPLSLECTVEGTSNPNLYWYRQAAGRGLQLLFYSVGIGQISSEVPQNLSASRPQDRQFILSSKKLLLSDSGFYLCAWTKRERDTRYFGPGTRLTVL.

As to this clonotype: This may be a read error: a much more frequent sequence differs by one nucleotide. The chain employs TRBV12-3 or TRBV12-4 and TRBJ1-2; TRBD1 is a possible D gene (5 bases). The CDR3 extends over 14 amino acids. DNA of the CDR3: TGTGCCAGCACCCTATCTGCAGGGTACAATGGCTACATCTTC. Amino acids: CASTLSAGYNGYIF.

This clonotype was found many times. The chain links TRBV6-1 to TRBJ2-2; D remains unclear. The V gene's germline CDR1 is MNHNS and CDR2 SASEGT. The CDR3 contains 15 residues. Between the trimmed V and J ends, which lost 1 base and 6 bases, there was a span of 12 bases. In nucleotides, the CDR3 is TGTGCCAGCAGTGAAGGGTGGTGGCTCGCCGGGGAGCTGTTTTTT. The encoded protein is CASSEGWWLAGELFF.

Regarding this clonotype: Since a much larger clone is just one base distant, this may be a read error. This chain connects TRBV10-3 to TRBJ2-5; 13 nucleotides align to TRBD2. With 9 bases clipped from V and 2 bases from J, the junction kept 15 bases outside the gene matches. Germline V gene sequence: CDR1 ENHRY, CDR2 SYGVKD. The CDR3 has 18 residues. CDR3 amino acids: CAIRHTSGGGAPQETQYF. DNA for the CDR3: TGTGCCATTCGCCACACTAGCGGGGGGGGAGCACCACAAGAGACCCAGTACTTC.

About this clonotype itself: One end of the junction varies from germline; a read error may be responsible. The chain carries TRBV11-2 and TRBJ1-2; D is undetermined. The CDR3 has 16 amino acids. Germline CDR1 SGHAT, CDR2 FQNNGV. For the CDR3, the DNA is TGTGCCAGCAGCTTAGGCGTTGGTTTGCTACCATATGGCTTCACCTTC. Translation gives CASSLGVGLLPYGFTF.

The V gene is TRBV9, the J gene TRBJ2-1, with 13 bases aligning to TRBD2. The CDR3 has 15 amino acids. V lost 3 bases and J lost 5; bases outside the gene matches: 2. From germline, CDR1 is SGDLS and CDR2 YYNGEE. The DNA of the CDR3 is TGTGCCAGCAGCGCAACTAGCGGGAGGGACAATGAGCAGTTCTTC. Encoded protein: CASSATSGRDNEQFF. The whole variable domain, filled in from reference TRBV9 and TRBJ2-1, reads DSGVTQTPKHLITATGQRVTLRCSPRSGDLSVYWYQQSLDQGLQFLIQYYNGEERAKGNILERFSAQQFPDLHSELNLSSLELGDSALYFCASSATSGRDNEQFFGPGTRLTVL.

In regard to this clonotype: A junction boundary mismatches the germline segment, possibly from a read error. The genes are TRBV6-1 and TRBJ2-3, with a possible D match to TRBD2 (5 bases). The CDR3 has 13 residues. The germline V gene encodes CDR1 MNHNS and CDR2 SASEGT. The CDR3 DNA reads TGTACCAGCAGTGGCCTTCGGGGAGATACGCAGTATTTT. This gives the protein CTSSGLRGDTQYF.

As regards this clonotype: This clone may be a read error of a much larger clone one base away. The rearrangement links TRBV12-3 or TRBV12-4 to TRBJ2-7, with TRBD1 matching over 8 bases. CDR3 size: 15 residues. CDR3 sequence reads: CANSYSGTGLHEQYF. The CDR3 nucleotides are TGTGCCAACAGTTACTCCGGGACAGGTTTACACGAGCAGTACTTC.

This clonotype was counted at least ten times. CDR3 sequence: CASSPSGRGETQYF. The CDR3 coding sequence is TGTGCCAGCAGTCCAAGCGGGAGAGGTGAGACCCAGTACTTC. The rearrangement links TRBV6-2 or TRBV6-3 to TRBJ2-5; 8 bases align to TRBD2. V lost 5 bases, J lost 5 bases, and 7 bases stayed unmatched. The CDR3 is 14 amino acids. In germline, CDR1 is MNHEY, CDR2 SVGEGT.

This clonotype was observed a few times. Germline and junction disagree at one end, which may indicate a read error. The rearrangement uses TRBV28 and TRBJ1-2; no clear D gene. The CDR3 has 11 residues. Germline V gene data show CDR1 as MDHEN and CDR2 as SYDVKM. The CDR3 is CASSSRYGHTF. The CDR3 bases are TGTGCCAGCAGTTCGAGATATGGCCACACCTTC.

The chain employs TRBV12-3 or TRBV12-4 and TRBJ2-7; 8 positions match TRBD2. The CDR3 has 15 residues. Trimming at V came to 2 bases and at J to 9 bases, leaving 12 bases not matched to a gene. CDR3 DNA sequence: TGTGCCAGCAGTTTAACGGGAGGGGGTGATAACGGGCAGTACTTC. Translated: CASSLTGGGDNGQYF.

A note on this clonotype: A read error may produce the germline difference seen at one junction end. The V gene is TRBV11-2, the J gene TRBJ1-6, with D possibly TRBD1 on 6 matching bases. The CDR3 loop spans 16 amino acids. Germline CDR1 and CDR2: SGHAT and FQNNGV. DNA for the CDR3: TGTGTCAGCAGCTCAGATCGACCCAGGGGAGGAATACCCCTCCACTTT. It specifies CVSSSDRPRGGIPLHF. Based on the CDR3 plus reference TRBV11-2 and TRBJ1-6, the full variable domain is EAGVAQSPRYKIIEKRQSVAFWCNPISGHATLYWYQQILGQGPKLLIQFQNNGVVDDSQLPKDRFSAERLKGVDSTLKIQPAKLEDSAVYLCVSSSDRPRGGIPLHFGNGTRLTVT.

Comment on this clonotype: Relative to the germline gene, one junction end is altered; a read error may explain this. V is TRBV12-3 or TRBV12-4 and J is TRBJ1-2; 7 bases fit TRBD1. The length of the CDR3 is 13 residues. The CDR3 coding sequence is TGTGCCAGCGAGGGAGGGGGCGCGAATGGCCACACTTTC. The encoded protein is CASEGGGANGHTF.

About this clonotype: This may come from a read error, since a much larger clone is one base off. The V call is TRBV6-1, the J call TRBJ2-2; D might be TRBD2 (5 bases). The CDR3 runs 13 residues. Looked up from germline, CDR1 is MNHNS and CDR2 is SASEGT. The CDR3, as DNA: TGTGCCAGCAGTGAAAGGTCGACCGGGAAGCTGTTTTTT. Translating it yields CASSERSTGKLFF.

This clonotype was detected a few times. One end of the junction does not line up with germline, which may come from a read error. The chain has TRBV11-2 and TRBJ1-2, with D perhaps TRBD1 (6 bases). CDR1 SGHAT and CDR2 FQNNGV come from the germline V gene. There are 14 residues in the CDR3. The CDR3 loop is CANSLSGGATGYTF. The CDR3 region has the DNA TGTGCCAACAGCCTCAGTGGGGGGGCGACCGGCTACACCTTC.

This clonotype was detected a few times. Given a much more abundant clone one base away, this may be a read error. CDR3 DNA sequence: TGCGCCAGCAGCCAGAGCCGGGACAGGGATCAGCCCCAGCATTTT. It translates to CASSQSRDRDQPQHF. V and J are TRBV4-1 and TRBJ1-5; 9 bases are shared with TRBD1. Germline trimming cut 3 bases from V and 5 bases from J; bases unmatched to any gene: 5. Germline CDR1 and CDR2: MGHRA and YSYEKL. The CDR3 has 15 amino acids.

There are many counts of this clonotype. The rearrangement links TRBV29-1 to TRBJ2-2, with TRBD2 identical over 12 bases. The germline gives CDR1 SQVTM, CDR2 ANQGSEA. The junction had 9 bases not matched to a gene; V was cut back by 7 bases and J by 3 bases. The CDR3 has 16 amino acids. The CDR3 reads CSALSSGRAYTGELFF. In DNA form, the CDR3 reads TGCAGCGCCCTATCTAGCGGGAGGGCCTACACCGGGGAGCTGTTTTTT.

Turning to this clonotype: At one of its ends the junction is not consistent with the germline gene, which may arise from a read error. The chain joins TRBV29-1 to TRBJ2-6, with D tentatively TRBD1 (5 bases). CDR3 size: 13 residues. From germline, CDR1 is SQVTM and CDR2 ANQGSEA. Here the CDR3 reads CSVAPSGANVLAF. CDR3 sequence (DNA): TGCAGCGTTGCCCCGTCTGGGGCCAATGTCCTGGCTTTC.

This clonotype was observed a single time. The conserved phenylalanine or tryptophan normally closing the CDR3 is absent here, so this likely arose from a read error. The CDR3 is CASSLGGALGTEAFI. In nucleotides, the CDR3 is TGTGCCAGCAGTTTGGGTGGAGCGCTTGGCACTGAAGCTTTCATT. This chain connects TRBV12-3 or TRBV12-4 to TRBJ1-1; D uncertain. The length of the CDR3 is 15 residues. V lost 3 bases and J 4 bases, leaving 15 bases between the germline ends.

Points on this clonotype: One base away lies a much larger clone, so this may be a sequencing read error. The chain is built from TRBV10-3 and TRBJ2-5; weak D call: TRBD2 (5 bases). CDR3 length equals 14 residues. V gave up 4 bases and J gave up 1 base, with 10 bases separating them. Germline V CDR1 and CDR2: ENHRY, SYGVKD. The CDR3 nucleotides read TGTGCCATCAGTGGACGAGCGGTCCAAGAGACCCAGTACTTC. Translating gives CAISGRAVQETQYF.